This T cell receptor (beta chain) was profiled in a study of chronic HIV infection and antiretroviral therapy. TCRdb processed the 5' RACE reads anew with MiXCR; each CDR3 protein has one entry. The data contain some 38,000 distinct CDR3 sequences, approximately 7.4% of them singletons. Unmatched junction bases numbered 10, after V lost 3 bases and J lost 4 bases. The CDR3 contains 17 residues. Germline V gives CDR1 SGHTA, CDR2 FQGNSA. At least ten counts were recorded for this clonotype. The receptor comes from an adult who had HIV and had not received antiretroviral therapy, or was an uninfected healthy control (not recorded which). Material: peripheral blood. The rearrangement links TRBV7-2 to TRBJ2-3; 10 bases align to TRBD1. The CDR3 nucleotides are TGTGCCAGCAGCTTTTTTACCAGACAGGGGGCGGCAGATACGCAGTATTTT. Amino acid sequence: CASSFFTRQGAADTQYF. The full variable domain, rest sourced from reference TRBV7-2 and TRBJ2-3, is GAGVSQSPSNKVTEKGKDVELRCDPISGHTALYWYRQSLGQGLEFLIYFQGNSAPDKSGLPSDRFSAERTGGSVSTLTIQRTQQEDSAVYLCASSFFTRQGAADTQYFGPGTRLTVL.